This entry lists 4 T cell receptor beta chains sequenced from one sample in a study of regulatory and conventional T cells in RAG deficiency. Libraries were prepared by immunoSEQ multiplex PCR; TCRdb keeps only in-frame clonotypes and omits some of them. The sample has around 37,000 clones; approximately 89% are singletons. In addition, the sample was reused for a study of regulatory T cells. That paper states: The primer mix had 52 TRBV and 13 TRBJ primers.

The specimen was CD8+ T cells sorted from blood. The receptors stem from a human donor in good health.

V is TRBV28 and J is TRBJ2-7, with TRBD1 identical over 8 bases. The V segment lost 6 bases and the J segment 3 bases; nucleotides outside the gene matches: 10. The CDR3 contains 15 residues. Germline V CDR1 and CDR2: MDHEN, SYDVKM. CDR3 sequence reads: CASRPRTGPRYEQYF. The CDR3 coding sequence is TGTGCCAGCAGGCCACGGACAGGGCCGCGCTACGAGCAGTACTTC.

The chain recombines TRBV7-9 with TRBJ1-5; D not certain. The germline CDR1 and CDR2 sequences are SEHNR and FQNEAQ (reference sequence). This CDR3 has 13 amino acids. Trimming left V 3 bases short and J 5 bases short, with 8 bases between. Written as DNA, the CDR3 is TGTGCCAGCAGCTTGGGAGGCTATCAGCCCCAGCATTTT. As protein: CASSLGGYQPQHF.

The rearrangement joins TRBV10-3 to TRBJ2-1; D unclear. Deletions cut 8 bases from V and 0 bases from J, with 11 bases between. The V gene's germline CDR1 is ENHRY and CDR2 SYGVKD. This CDR3 has 14 residues. This chain's CDR3 is CAIQSESSYNEQFF. The CDR3 DNA reads TGTGCCATCCAGTCGGAGAGCTCCTACAATGAGCAGTTCTTC.

This sequence joins TRBV6-1 and TRBJ1-1, with a possible D match to TRBD1 (5 bases). The CDR3 has 13 residues. CDR1 is MNHNS, CDR2 SASEGT, per germline. The CDR3 DNA reads TGTGCTTCCCACCGGGACCTGGTCACTGAAGCTTTCTTT. Encoded protein: CASHRDLVTEAFF.